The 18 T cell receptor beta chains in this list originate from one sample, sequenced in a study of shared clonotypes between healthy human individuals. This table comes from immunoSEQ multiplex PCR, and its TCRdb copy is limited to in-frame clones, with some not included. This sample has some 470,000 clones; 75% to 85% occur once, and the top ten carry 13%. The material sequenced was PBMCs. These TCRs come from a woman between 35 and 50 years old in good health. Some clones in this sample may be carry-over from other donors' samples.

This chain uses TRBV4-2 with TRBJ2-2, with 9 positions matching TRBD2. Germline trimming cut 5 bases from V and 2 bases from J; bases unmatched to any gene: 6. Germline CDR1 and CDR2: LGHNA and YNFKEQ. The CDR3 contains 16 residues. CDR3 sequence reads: CASSSLAGVNTGELFF. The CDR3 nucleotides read TGTGCCAGCAGCTCGTTAGCGGGAGTAAACACCGGGGAGCTGTTTTTT.

The chain's CDR3 is CATSRVPGGDSYEQYF. The CDR3, as DNA: TGTGCCACCAGCAGGGTTCCCGGGGGGGACTCCTACGAGCAGTACTTC. The chain links TRBV15 to TRBJ2-7; TRBD2 aligns across 8 bases. This CDR3 is 16 amino acids long. Germline V gives CDR1 LNHNV, CDR2 YYDKDF (reference sequence). V lost 3 bases, J lost 0 bases, and 7 bases stayed unmatched.

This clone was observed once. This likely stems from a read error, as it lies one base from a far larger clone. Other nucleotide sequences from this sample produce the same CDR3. The CDR3 DNA reads as TGCGCCCGCAGCAGGCTGACAGGGAACACTGAAGCTTTCTTT. This sequence encodes CARSRLTGNTEAFF. V usage is TRBV5-1 and J usage is TRBJ1-1; D may be TRBD1 (6 bases). This CDR3 is built from 14 residues. Germline CDR1 SGHRS, CDR2 YFSETQ. The full variable domain, completed using reference TRBV5-1 and TRBJ1-1, is KAGVTQTPRYLIKTRGQQVTLSCSPISGHRSVSWYQQTPGQGLQFLFEYFSETQRNKGNFPGRFSGRQFSNSRSEMNVSTLELGDSALYLCARSRLTGNTEAFFGQGTRLTVV.

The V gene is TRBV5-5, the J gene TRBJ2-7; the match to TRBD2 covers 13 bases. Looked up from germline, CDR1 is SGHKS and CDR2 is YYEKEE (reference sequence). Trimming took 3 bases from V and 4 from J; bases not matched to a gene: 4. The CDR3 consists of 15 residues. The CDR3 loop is CASSSGLAGVYEQYF. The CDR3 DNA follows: TGTGCCAGCAGCTCTGGACTAGCGGGAGTTTACGAGCAGTACTTC.

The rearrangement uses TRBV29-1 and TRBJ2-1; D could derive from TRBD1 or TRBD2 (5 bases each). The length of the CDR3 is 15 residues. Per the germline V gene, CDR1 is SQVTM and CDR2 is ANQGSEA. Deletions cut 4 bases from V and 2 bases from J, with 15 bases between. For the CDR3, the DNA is TGCAGCGTTGTTGTCGGGGCAACGACCTACAATGAGCAGTTCTTC. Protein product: CSVVVGATTYNEQFF.

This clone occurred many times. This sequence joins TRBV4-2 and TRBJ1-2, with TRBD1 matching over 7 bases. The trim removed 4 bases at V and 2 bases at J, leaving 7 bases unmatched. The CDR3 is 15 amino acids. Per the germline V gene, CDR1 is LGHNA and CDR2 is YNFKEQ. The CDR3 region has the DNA TGTGCCAGCAGCCCAAGACAGGGACCGAACTATGGCTACACCTTC. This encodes CASSPRQGPNYGYTF.

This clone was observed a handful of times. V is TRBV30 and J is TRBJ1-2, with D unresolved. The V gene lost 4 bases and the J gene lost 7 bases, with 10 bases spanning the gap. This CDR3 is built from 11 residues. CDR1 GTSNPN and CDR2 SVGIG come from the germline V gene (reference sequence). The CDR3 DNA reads TGTGCCTGGACCTTAGGAGGTGGCTACACCTTC. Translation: CAWTLGGGYTF.

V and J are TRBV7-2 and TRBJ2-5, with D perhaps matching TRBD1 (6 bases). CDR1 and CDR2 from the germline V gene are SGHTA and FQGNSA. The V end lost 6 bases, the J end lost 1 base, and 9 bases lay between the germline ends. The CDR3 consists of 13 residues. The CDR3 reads CASSRQAQETQYF. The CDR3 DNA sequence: TGTGCCAGCAGTCGACAGGCCCAAGAGACCCAGTACTTC.

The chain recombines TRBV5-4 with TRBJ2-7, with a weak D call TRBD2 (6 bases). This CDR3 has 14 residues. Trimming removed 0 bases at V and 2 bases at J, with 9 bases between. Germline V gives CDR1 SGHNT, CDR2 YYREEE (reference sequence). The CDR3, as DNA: TGTGCCAGCAGCTTGGCCCCGGGGGCCTACGAGCAGTACTTC. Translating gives CASSLAPGAYEQYF.

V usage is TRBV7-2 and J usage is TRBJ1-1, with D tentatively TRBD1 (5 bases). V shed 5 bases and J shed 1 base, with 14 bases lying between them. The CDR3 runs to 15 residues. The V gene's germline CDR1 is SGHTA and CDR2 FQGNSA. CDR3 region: CASSLQVGRNTEAFF. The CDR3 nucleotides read TGTGCCAGCAGCCTACAGGTGGGACGGAACACTGAAGCTTTCTTT.

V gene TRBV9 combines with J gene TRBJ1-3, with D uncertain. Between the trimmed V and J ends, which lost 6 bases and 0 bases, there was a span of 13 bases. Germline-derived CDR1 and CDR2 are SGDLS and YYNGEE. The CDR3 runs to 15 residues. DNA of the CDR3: TGTGCCAGCAATGAGGGCCTGGGCTCTGGAAACACCATATATTTT. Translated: CASNEGLGSGNTIYF. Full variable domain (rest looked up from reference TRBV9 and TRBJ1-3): DSGVTQTPKHLITATGQRVTLRCSPRSGDLSVYWYQQSLDQGLQFLIQYYNGEERAKGNILERFSAQQFPDLHSELNLSSLELGDSALYFCASNEGLGSGNTIYFGEGSWLTVV.

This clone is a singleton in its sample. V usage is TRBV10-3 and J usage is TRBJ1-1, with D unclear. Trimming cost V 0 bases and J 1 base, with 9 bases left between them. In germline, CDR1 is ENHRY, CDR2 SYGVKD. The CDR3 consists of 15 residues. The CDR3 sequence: CAISESLGENTEAFF. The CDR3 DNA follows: TGTGCCATCAGTGAGTCTTTGGGAGAGAACACTGAAGCTTTCTTT.

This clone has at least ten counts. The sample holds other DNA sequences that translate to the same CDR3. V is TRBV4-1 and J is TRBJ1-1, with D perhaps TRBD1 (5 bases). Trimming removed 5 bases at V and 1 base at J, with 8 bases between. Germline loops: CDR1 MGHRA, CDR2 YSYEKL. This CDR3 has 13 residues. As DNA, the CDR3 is TGCGCCAGCAGCTTGGGGGGGAACACTGAAGCTTTCTTT. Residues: CASSLGGNTEAFF.

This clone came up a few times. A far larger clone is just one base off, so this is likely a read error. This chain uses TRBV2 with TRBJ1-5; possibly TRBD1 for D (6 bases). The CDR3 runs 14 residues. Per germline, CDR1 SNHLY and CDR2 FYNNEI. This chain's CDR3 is CASSELDSDQSQHF. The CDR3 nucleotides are TGTGCCAGCAGTGAATTGGACAGCGATCAGTCCCAGCATTTT.

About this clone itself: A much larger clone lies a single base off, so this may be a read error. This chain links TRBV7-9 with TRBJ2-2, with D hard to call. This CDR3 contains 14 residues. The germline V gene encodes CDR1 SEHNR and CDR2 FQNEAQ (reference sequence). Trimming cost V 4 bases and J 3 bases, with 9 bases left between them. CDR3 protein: CASSSDRDTGELFF. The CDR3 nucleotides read TGTGCCAGCAGCTCTGACCGGGACACCGGGGAGCTGTTTTTT.

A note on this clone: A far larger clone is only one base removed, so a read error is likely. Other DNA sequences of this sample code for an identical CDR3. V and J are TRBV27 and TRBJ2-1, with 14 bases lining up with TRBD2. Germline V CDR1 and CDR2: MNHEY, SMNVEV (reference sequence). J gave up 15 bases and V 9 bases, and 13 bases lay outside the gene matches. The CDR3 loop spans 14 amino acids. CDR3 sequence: CASRAGTSGRRRFF. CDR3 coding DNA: TGTGCCAGTAGAGCCGGGACTAGCGGGAGACGGCGGTTCTTC.

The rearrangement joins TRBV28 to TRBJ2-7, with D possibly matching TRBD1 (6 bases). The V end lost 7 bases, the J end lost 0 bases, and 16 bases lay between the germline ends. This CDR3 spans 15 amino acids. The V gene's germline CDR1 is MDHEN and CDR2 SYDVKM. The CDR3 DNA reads TGTGCCAGCAAGTTGGCAGACAGGAGCTCCTACGAGCAGTACTTC. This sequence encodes CASKLADRSSYEQYF. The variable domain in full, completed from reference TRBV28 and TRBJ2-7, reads DVKVTQSSRYLVKRTGEKVFLECVQDMDHENMFWYRQDPGLGLRLIYFSYDVKMKEKGDIPEGYSVSREKKERFSLILESASTNQTSMYLCASKLADRSSYEQYFGPGTRLTVT.

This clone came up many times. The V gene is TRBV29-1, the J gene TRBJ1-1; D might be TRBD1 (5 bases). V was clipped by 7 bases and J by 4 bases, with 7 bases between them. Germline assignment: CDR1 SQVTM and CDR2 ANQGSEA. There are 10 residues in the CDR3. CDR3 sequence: CSAGVTEAFF. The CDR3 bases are TGCAGCGCGGGGGTCACTGAAGCTTTCTTT.